One and the same sample provided the 21 T cell receptor beta chains below, sequenced in a study of cytomegalovirus exposure and HLA in healthy donors. Assay used: immunoSEQ multiplex PCR; TCRdb lists only in-frame clones, some missing. The data contain over 150,000 clones, over 85% of them singletons. Sequencing used PBMCs. These receptors were obtained from a man between 18 and 29 years old in good health and CMV-seropositive.

J is TRBJ2-1 and V is TRBV12-5, with TRBD2 matching over 8 bases. CDR3 size: 17 residues. V shed 1 base, J shed 6 bases, and the junction held 11 bases outside the gene matches. Per the germline V gene, CDR1 is LGHNT and CDR2 is FRNRAP. The CDR3 is CASGLGPRAGVSNEQFF. CDR3 nucleotide sequence: TGTGCTAGTGGTTTGGGCCCCCGAGCGGGAGTCTCCAATGAGCAGTTCTTC.

This chain uses TRBV19 with TRBJ2-7; 7 nucleotides align to TRBD1. The CDR3 is 14 residues long. Germline trimming cut 4 bases from V and 6 bases from J; bases unmatched to any gene: 9. CDR1 is LNHDA, CDR2 SQIVND, per germline (reference sequence). The chain's CDR3 is CASSNGQVIGEQYF. The CDR3, as DNA: TGTGCCAGTAGTAACGGACAGGTGATAGGCGAGCAGTACTTC.

This chain links TRBV2 with TRBJ2-1; 11 nucleotides match TRBD2. CDR1 and CDR2 (germline): SNHLY, FYNNEI. The CDR3 is 15 amino acids. V trimming: 4 bases; J trimming: 7 bases; junction bases outside the gene matches: 6. The CDR3 sequence: CASSAGLAGWNEQFF. The CDR3 DNA follows: TGTGCCAGCAGTGCTGGACTAGCGGGTTGGAATGAGCAGTTCTTC.

The chain has TRBV28 and TRBJ2-7; the D gene is possibly TRBD2 (6 bases). CDR1 and CDR2 from the germline V gene are MDHEN and SYDVKM. V was pared by 3 bases and J by 2 bases, with 20 bases between. The CDR3 is made up of 17 amino acids. The CDR3 nucleotides are TGTGCCAGCAGTTTTCAGGGAGCGGGCCGTAACACCTACGAGCAGTACTTC. This translates into CASSFQGAGRNTYEQYF. Full variable domain (rest looked up from reference TRBV28 and TRBJ2-7): DVKVTQSSRYLVKRTGEKVFLECVQDMDHENMFWYRQDPGLGLRLIYFSYDVKMKEKGDIPEGYSVSREKKERFSLILESASTNQTSMYLCASSFQGAGRNTYEQYFGPGTRLTVT.

The chain has TRBV5-1 and TRBJ2-7; D may be TRBD1 (5 bases). The V and J ends lost 0 bases and 7 bases respectively, with 23 bases between them. The CDR3 extends over 17 amino acids. Germline lookup yields CDR1 SGHRS and CDR2 YFSETQ. As DNA, the CDR3 is TGCGCCAGCAGCTTGGCCGGTGTTAGCTATGGAGCAGGGGAGCAGTACTTC. The encoded protein is CASSLAGVSYGAGEQYF.

The chain has TRBV19 and TRBJ2-7; D possibly corresponds to TRBD1 (6 bases). Germline loops: CDR1 LNHDA, CDR2 SQIVND (reference sequence). The CDR3 runs to 17 residues. V shed 2 bases and J shed 4 bases, with 21 bases lying between them. The CDR3, as DNA: TGTGCCAGTAGTATACAGGCCCCCGGGACAATTTATTACGAGCAGTACTTC. It is translated as CASSIQAPGTIYYEQYF.

V and J are TRBV13 and TRBJ2-2, with 11 nucleotides matching TRBD2. The J segment lost 5 bases and the V segment lost 0 bases, leaving 2 bases of the junction unmatched. The germline V gene has CDR1 PRHDT and CDR2 FYEKMQ (reference sequence). The CDR3 totals 16 residues. CDR3 DNA sequence: TGTGCCAGCAGCTTAGGCCTAGCGGGAGGTACCGGGGAGCTGTTTTTT. It codes for CASSLGLAGGTGELFF. The variable domain in full, with the rest retrieved from reference TRBV13 and TRBJ2-2, is AAGVIQSPRHLIKEKRETATLKCYPIPRHDTVYWYQQGPGQDPQFLISFYEKMQSDKGSIPDRFSAQQFSDYHSELNMSSLELGDSALYFCASSLGLAGGTGELFFGEGSRLTVL.

The genes are TRBV4-1 and TRBJ1-1, with 8 bases aligning to TRBD1. V lost 3 bases and J lost 1; bases outside the gene matches: 10. This CDR3 has 17 residues. The germline V gene encodes CDR1 MGHRA and CDR2 YSYEKL. The CDR3 loop is CASSHRTGQYRNTEAFF. Here the CDR3 DNA reads TGCGCCAGCAGCCATAGGACAGGGCAATACCGGAACACTGAAGCTTTCTTT.

This clone was detected a few times. V is TRBV5-4 and J is TRBJ2-7; 7 bases agree with TRBD1. Trimming cost V 4 bases and J 4 bases; bases outside gene matches: 5. The CDR3 extends over 13 amino acids. Germline assignment: CDR1 SGHNT and CDR2 YYREEE (reference sequence). The CDR3 is CASSQDRRYEQYF. As DNA, the CDR3 is TGTGCCAGCAGCCAGGACAGGAGATACGAGCAGTACTTC.

The rearrangement uses TRBV4-1 and TRBJ1-1; TRBD1 might be the D (6 bases). The CDR3 sequence is 15 residues long. In germline, CDR1 is MGHRA, CDR2 YSYEKL. V shed 5 bases and J shed 6 bases, with 19 bases lying between them. CDR3 loop: CASSSYQGKGPEAFF. As DNA, the CDR3 is TGCGCCAGCAGCTCATACCAGGGGAAAGGGCCTGAAGCTTTCTTT.

This sequence joins TRBV28 and TRBJ2-3, with 7 bases matching TRBD2. Germline values: CDR1 MDHEN, CDR2 SYDVKM. This CDR3 is 17 amino acids long. The junction had 10 bases not matched to a gene; V was cut back by 4 bases and J by 0 bases. CDR3 sequence: CASSSFPSGVSTDTQYF. The DNA of the CDR3 is TGTGCCAGCAGTTCATTTCCAAGCGGGGTCAGCACAGATACGCAGTATTTT. The whole variable domain, filled in from reference TRBV28 and TRBJ2-3, reads DVKVTQSSRYLVKRTGEKVFLECVQDMDHENMFWYRQDPGLGLRLIYFSYDVKMKEKGDIPEGYSVSREKKERFSLILESASTNQTSMYLCASSSFPSGVSTDTQYFGPGTRLTVL.

The V call is TRBV7-9, the J call TRBJ2-5; TRBD1 might be the D (5 bases). V shed 4 bases and J shed 5 bases, with 8 bases lying between them. This CDR3 region has 12 residues. In germline, CDR1 is SEHNR, CDR2 FQNEAQ (reference sequence). The CDR3 DNA reads TGTGCCAGCAGCTCAGGGTGGGAGACCCAGTACTTC. Translation gives CASSSGWETQYF. Complete variable domain (other parts from reference TRBV7-9 and TRBJ2-5): DTGVSQNPRHKITKRGQNVTFRCDPISEHNRLYWYRQTLGQGPEFLTYFQNEAQLEKSRLLSDRFSAERPKGSFSTLEIQRTEQGDSAMYLCASSSGWETQYFGPGTRLLVL.

CDR3 coding DNA: TGTGCCAGCAGCTTAGCGCTCGGAGACAGGGGTGATGGCTACACCTTC. Translating gives CASSLALGDRGDGYTF. The genes are TRBV7-9 and TRBJ1-2, with TRBD1 matching over 8 bases. Germline CDR1 reads SEHNR; CDR2 reads FQNEAQ (reference sequence). The V and J ends lost 0 bases and 6 bases, in that order; junction bases with no gene match: 9. The CDR3 length is 16 residues.

This sequence joins TRBV5-4 and TRBJ2-7, with 8 bases that match TRBD2. Trimming at V came to 3 bases and at J to 5 bases, leaving 7 bases not matched to a gene. This CDR3 is 14 amino acids long. Germline assignment: CDR1 SGHNT and CDR2 YYREEE (reference sequence). DNA for the CDR3: TGTGCCAGCAGCTCCAGGACTAGCTGGGACGAGCAGTACTTC. Translated, it gives CASSSRTSWDEQYF.

The sample holds one count of this clone. This chain connects TRBV5-6 to TRBJ2-1; TRBD2 matches 12 bases. CDR3 length equals 14 residues. V was pared by 3 bases and J by 10 bases, with 5 bases of the junction left unmatched. Germline CDR1 reads SGHDT; CDR2 reads YYEEEE. CDR3 sequence reads: CASSYTGLAGEQFF. The CDR3 DNA is TGTGCCAGCAGCTACACTGGACTAGCGGGAGAGCAGTTCTTC. Full variable domain (missing parts from reference TRBV5-6 and TRBJ2-1): DAGVTQSPTHLIKTRGQQVTLRCSPKSGHDTVSWYQQALGQGPQFIFQYYEEEERQRGNFPDRFSGHQFPNYSSELNVNALLLGDSALYLCASSYTGLAGEQFFGPGTRLTVL.

The chain joins TRBV6-4 to TRBJ1-1; 8 nucleotides match TRBD1. This CDR3 is 13 amino acids long. V trimming: 0 bases; J trimming: 11 bases; junction bases outside the gene matches: 5. Germline values: CDR1 MRHNA, CDR2 SNTAGT. The CDR3 DNA follows: TGTGCCAGCAGTGACTCGGGACAGGCAAAGGCTTTCTTT. This sequence encodes CASSDSGQAKAFF.

The chain combines TRBV11-3 with TRBJ2-5; D uncertain. CDR3 size: 15 residues. Germline CDR1 SGHNT, CDR2 YENEEA. Trimming cost V 0 bases and J 5 bases, with 13 bases left between them. CDR3 protein: CASSLDGQALETQYF. The CDR3 coding sequence is TGTGCCAGCAGCTTAGATGGGCAGGCATTGGAGACCCAGTACTTC.

The chain links TRBV9 to TRBJ2-7, with D perhaps matching TRBD2 (5 bases). V lost 0 bases and J lost 2, with 9 bases in between. This CDR3 is built from 14 residues. Germline V gene lookup returns CDR1 SGDLS and CDR2 YYNGEE. The CDR3 DNA follows: TGTGCCAGCAGCGTAGGAGGGATAACCTACGAGCAGTACTTC. As protein: CASSVGGITYEQYF.

The V and J genes are TRBV27 and TRBJ2-2, with TRBD2 matching over 10 bases. CDR3 size: 14 residues. Germline CDR1 MNHEY, CDR2 SMNVEV (reference sequence). Trimming removed 6 bases from V and 12 bases from J; junction bases left unmatched: 10. The CDR3, as DNA: TGTGCCAGCAGGAGCCGGTCTAGCGGGAGAAAGCTGTTTTTT. As protein: CASRSRSSGRKLFF.

The rearrangement links TRBV27 to TRBJ2-7; D is ambiguous. The CDR3 extends over 15 amino acids. V dropped 2 bases and J dropped 1 base, with 12 bases sitting between them. In germline, CDR1 is MNHEY, CDR2 SMNVEV (reference sequence). The DNA of the CDR3 is TGTGCCAGCAGTTTAGCTTTCGGCGGATCCTACGAGCAGTACTTC. Its protein product is CASSLAFGGSYEQYF.

This chain joins TRBV29-1 and TRBJ2-2; TRBD2 is a possible D gene (6 bases). V dropped 7 bases and J dropped 2 bases, with 8 bases sitting between them. CDR3 length: 12 amino acids. CDR1 and CDR2 from the germline V gene are SQVTM and ANQGSEA. The DNA of the CDR3 is TGCAGCGGTGGACTAAACACCGGGGAGCTGTTTTTT. It codes for CSGGLNTGELFF.